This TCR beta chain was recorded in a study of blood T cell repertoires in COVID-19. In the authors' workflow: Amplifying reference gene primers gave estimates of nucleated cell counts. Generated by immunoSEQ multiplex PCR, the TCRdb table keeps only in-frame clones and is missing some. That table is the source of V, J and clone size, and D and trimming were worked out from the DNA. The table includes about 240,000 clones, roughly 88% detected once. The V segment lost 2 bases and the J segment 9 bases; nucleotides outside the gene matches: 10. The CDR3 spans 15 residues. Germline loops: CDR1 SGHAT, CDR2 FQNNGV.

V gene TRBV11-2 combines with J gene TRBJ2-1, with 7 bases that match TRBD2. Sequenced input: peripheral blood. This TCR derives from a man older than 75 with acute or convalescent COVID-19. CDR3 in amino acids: CASSLTARGTGEQFF. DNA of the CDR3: TGTGCCAGCAGCTTAACAGCGCGGGGGACGGGTGAGCAGTTCTTC. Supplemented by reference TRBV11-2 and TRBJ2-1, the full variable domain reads EAGVAQSPRYKIIEKRQSVAFWCNPISGHATLYWYQQILGQGPKLLIQFQNNGVVDDSQLPKDRFSAERLKGVDSTLKIQPAKLEDSAVYLCASSLTARGTGEQFFGPGTRLTVL.